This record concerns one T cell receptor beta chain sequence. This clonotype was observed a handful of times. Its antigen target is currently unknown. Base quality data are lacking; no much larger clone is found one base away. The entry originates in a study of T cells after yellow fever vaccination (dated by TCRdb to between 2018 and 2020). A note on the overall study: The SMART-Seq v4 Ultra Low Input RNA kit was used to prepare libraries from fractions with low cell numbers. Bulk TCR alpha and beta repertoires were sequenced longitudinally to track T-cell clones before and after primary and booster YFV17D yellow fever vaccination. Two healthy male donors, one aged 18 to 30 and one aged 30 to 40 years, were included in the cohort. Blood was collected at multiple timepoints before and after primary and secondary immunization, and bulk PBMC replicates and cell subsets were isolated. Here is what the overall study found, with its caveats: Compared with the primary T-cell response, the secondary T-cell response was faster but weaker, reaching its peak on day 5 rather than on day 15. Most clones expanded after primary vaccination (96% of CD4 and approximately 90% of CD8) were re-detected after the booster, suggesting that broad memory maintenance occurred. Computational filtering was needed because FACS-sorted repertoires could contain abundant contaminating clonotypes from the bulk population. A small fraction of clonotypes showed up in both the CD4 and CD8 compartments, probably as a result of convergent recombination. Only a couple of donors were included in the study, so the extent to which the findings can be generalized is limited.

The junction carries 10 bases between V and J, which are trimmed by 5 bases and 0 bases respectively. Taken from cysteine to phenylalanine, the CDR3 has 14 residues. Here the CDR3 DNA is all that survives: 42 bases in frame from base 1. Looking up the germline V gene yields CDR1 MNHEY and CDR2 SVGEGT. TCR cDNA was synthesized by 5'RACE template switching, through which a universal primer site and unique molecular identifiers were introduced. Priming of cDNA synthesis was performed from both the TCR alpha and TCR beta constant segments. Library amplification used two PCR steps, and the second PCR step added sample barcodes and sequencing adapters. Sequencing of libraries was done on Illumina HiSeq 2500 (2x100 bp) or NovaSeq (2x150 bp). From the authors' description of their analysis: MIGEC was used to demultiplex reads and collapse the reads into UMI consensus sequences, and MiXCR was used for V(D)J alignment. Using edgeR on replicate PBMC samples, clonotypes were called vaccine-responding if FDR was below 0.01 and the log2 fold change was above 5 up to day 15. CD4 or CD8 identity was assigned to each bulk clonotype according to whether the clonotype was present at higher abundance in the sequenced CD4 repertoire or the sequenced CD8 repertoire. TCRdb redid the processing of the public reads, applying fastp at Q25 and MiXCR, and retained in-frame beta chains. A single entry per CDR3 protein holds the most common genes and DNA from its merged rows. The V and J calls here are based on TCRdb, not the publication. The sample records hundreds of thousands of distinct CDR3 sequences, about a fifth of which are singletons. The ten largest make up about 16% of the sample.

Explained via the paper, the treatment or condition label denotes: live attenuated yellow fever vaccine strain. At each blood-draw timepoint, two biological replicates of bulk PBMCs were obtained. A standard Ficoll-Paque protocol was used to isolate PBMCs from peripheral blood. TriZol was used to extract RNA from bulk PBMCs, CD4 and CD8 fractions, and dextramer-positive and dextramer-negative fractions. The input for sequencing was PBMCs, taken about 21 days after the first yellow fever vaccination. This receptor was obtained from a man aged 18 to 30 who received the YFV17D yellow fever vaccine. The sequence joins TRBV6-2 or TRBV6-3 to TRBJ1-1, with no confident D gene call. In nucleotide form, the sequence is TGTGCCAGCAGTCCGTGGATGTTGAACACTGAAGCTTTCTTT. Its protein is CASSPWMLNTEAFF.